This record covers a single T cell receptor beta chain. The antigen is unknown. The data were taken from a study of shared clonotypes between healthy human individuals. Overall study results and limits: What limited the represented genetic and exposure-history diversity was the small number of donors.

Positively selected for CCR7, the CD45RO-negative cells used as naive CD8 cells excluded terminally differentiated effector memory CD45RA+ cells. The donors were all Caucasian adults (living in Nashville, Tennessee). TCRdb's copy holds only in-frame clones and misses some; the assay was immunoSEQ multiplex PCR. The repertoire holds roughly 2.1 million clones, with approximately 94% as singletons. The clonotype originates from a man younger than 35 in good health. Some clones in this sample may be carry-over from other donors' samples. Sequenced: naive CD8+ T cells from PBMCs.

In nucleotides, the CDR3 is TGCAGTGCTGGGCCCAATCAGCCCCAGCATTTT. Protein: CSAGPNQPQHF. The gene calls are TRBV20-1 and TRBJ1-5; D uncertain. Germline assignment: CDR1 DFQATT and CDR2 SNEGSKA (reference sequence). V lost 5 bases and J 3 bases, leaving 5 bases between the germline ends. The CDR3 has 11 amino acids.